This TCR beta chain was recovered during a study of cytomegalovirus exposure and HLA in healthy donors (dated by TCRdb to about 2017). Looking at the study overall: According to an earlier analysis of 587 of the donors, about 170 million T cells yielded approximately 120 million unique TCR beta sequences and around 300 Gb of sequence data. In a later genetic analysis, genome-wide SNP genotypes for about 65% of the roughly 670 donors were used, and that subset was treated as a discovery cohort. The study aimed to test whether cataloging public T cell receptors could reveal signatures of past pathogen exposure. Donor age, sex, ethnicity and CMV serostatus were collected together with the repertoire data. Among some 400 genotyped donors of the cohort, an average of about 240,000 unique TCR beta nucleotide sequences was sequenced per donor, of which roughly 17% were non-productive. Rather than drawing on any new phenotypic data, the later analysis identified candidate immune exposures from TCR beta sequences and the way those sequences occurred across donors. To decide whether each TCR beta V gene segment behaved as functional or pseudogenic, an earlier analysis of some 540 of the donors relied on high-throughput TCR beta sequencing. Typing coverage differed by locus: A, B, C, DRB1 and DQB1 were typed in roughly 620-640 donors, DQA1 in 522, DPA1 in around 580, and DPB1 in approximately 450. HLA typing included class I and class II loci at four-digit resolution. All discovery cohort repertoires had been generated on a single sequencing platform. Four to six DR-DQ haplotypes were handled as single units for association and clustering, since linkage in the cohort was strong. A separate validation cohort of roughly 130 different subjects was used in addition to the roughly 620-subject first cohort. The study combined high-throughput TCR immunosequencing, statistical association of individual TCRs with disease status, and machine learning to predict cytomegalovirus infection status. About 300 gigabases of sequencing data and 91 million or so unique TCR sequences made up an early release that covered under 750 HLA-typed donors. A later analysis re-analyzed previously published TCR beta repertoires from roughly 630 donors and added high-resolution HLA genotyping to study TCR occurrence patterns. Using immunosequencing, the study profiled T cell repertoires from 666 subjects and related those repertoires to cytomegalovirus serostatus. Of the 300 to 400 genotyped donors, 65% to 90% fell in the genetic ancestry cluster associated with self-reported Caucasian donors.

Regarding this clone: The antigen it recognizes is unknown. No much larger clone is present one base from it, and per-base qualities are unavailable.

The protocol used for the library was the immunoSEQ multiplex PCR assay. The multiplex PCR relied on a mix of 60 forward primers for TCR Vbeta segments and 13 reverse primers for TCR Jbeta segments. A multiplex PCR assay on genomic DNA amplified the CDR3 region of rearranged TCR beta genes. The amplified TCR beta libraries were sequenced on the Illumina HiSeq System as 87-base-pair reads. Under the source paper's analysis protocol: A later analysis tallied 70 million to 100 million unique TCR beta chains across the 666 repertoires, and roughly 11 million of those chains were shared by two or more donors. A nearest-neighbor algorithm error-corrected the raw reads and collapsed the reads into unique sequences, merging closely related sequences to remove PCR and sequencing errors. To assign V, D and J gene segments, CDR3 sequences were aligned to IMGT reference sequences. For a sequence to be retained, at least a six-nucleotide match to both a V gene segment and a J gene segment was required. Rearrangements were classified as productive when the CDR3 lacked stop codons and remained in frame with V and J, and all other rearrangements were classified as non-productive. Following IMGT convention, CDR3 was defined as the stretch from the second conserved V-encoded cysteine up to the conserved J-encoded phenylalanine. In an earlier analysis of more than 550 of the donors, sequences lacking an unambiguous match to a single V gene segment were excluded. An earlier analysis of several hundred of the donors called V segments functional above 56.7% productive rearrangements and segregating when the between-donor standard deviation exceeded 5%. A statistical classification framework was built to diagnose cytomegalovirus status from the catalog of TCR beta chain sequences. In a later analysis, TCR nucleotide sequences were compared against IMGT/GENE-DB human TR gene sequences so that V and J genes could be assigned. A later analysis assigned CDR3 sequences and most-parsimonious VDJ recombination scenarios with the TCRdist pipeline. A later analysis defined each TCR beta chain by its CDR3 amino acid sequence plus V-gene family, and excluded reads lacking a unique V-gene family. In a later analysis, fewer than 650 highly shared, low-generation-probability nucleotide sequences were removed to address suspected cross-contamination and a sequencing artifact. In a later analysis, a clonal expansion index for each public chain was calculated from normalized within-repertoire ranks of inferred template counts. In a later analysis, generation probabilities were computed using a VDJ recombination model fitted to out-of-frame rearrangements, and the results were checked against IGoR. In a later analysis, TCR-TCR, TCR-HLA and TCR-CMV co-occurrence was scored with hypergeometric tests, and a repertoire-size bias correction was applied to TCR pairs. A later analysis estimated false discovery rates by permuting HLA or CMV assignments 20 times. In a later analysis, co-occurring TCRs were grouped with DBSCAN, and TCRdist sequence similarity was added when clustering was performed within HLA-allele-positive subsets. Repertoires with fewer than 30,000 or more than 120,000 public chains, plus five repertoires with anomalous nucleotide sharing, were excluded from co-occurrence clustering. This immuneACCESS table, as held by TCRdb, lists in-frame sequences with V and J called but not all clones. Of the missing ones, under half trace to an unresolved V gene in checked studies; the others have no known cause. For V, J and clone size, that table is used; D and trimming come from the DNA. This sample holds 120,000 or so clones; around 70% were observed only once. The ten largest clonotypes hold approximately 4% of the sample.

What the research found in general, with its limitations: A total of 150 to 200 TCR beta chains were listed by the study as associated with cytomegalovirus. A further reported finding was that TCR beta sequences accurately predicted the HLA-A and HLA-B alleles for most subjects in the first cohort. A later genetic analysis reported fewer N-insertions in productive TCRs among donors in an Asian-associated ancestry cluster than the 666-donor mean. A later analysis found that TCR association rates varied across HLA loci, with DRB1 alleles showing the most associated TCRs and HLA-C alleles the fewest. Strong co-occurrence of HLA alleles, especially DR and DQ, made assigning TCR associations to individual alleles difficult. Across donors, most TCR sequences were observed very rarely, whereas some public TCRs were present in many individuals. According to the authors, the approach could potentially be generalized to other disease states and immunological phenotypes. Linkage disequilibrium might explain the correlated functional status among segregating V segments, but an unknown experimental factor could not be ruled out. An association between a missense DCLRE1C variant and V-gene and J-gene trimming of TCR beta chains was found in a later genetic analysis and replicated in an independent cohort. A few of the identified cytomegalovirus-associated TCR beta chains were confirmed in vitro to be specific for cytomegalovirus antigens. The only immune exposure information available for the cohort was CMV serostatus. A later analysis found that most CMV-associated TCR beta chains appeared HLA-restricted, with HLA associations seemingly driven largely by CMV exposure. The sequencing pipeline was judged likely to have produced a cluster of highly shared sequence variants as a technical artifact. In both the original and validation cohorts, the classifier was reported to diagnose cytomegalovirus status with high specificity and sensitivity. Roughly uniform sequencing depth across donors was assumed in presence/absence analyses, although this assumption may not hold. In a later analysis, several top co-occurrence clusters were reported to appear linked to parvovirus B19, influenza, CMV and Epstein-Barr virus. In an earlier analysis of 587 of the donors, most TCR beta V segments appeared in productive rearrangements about 87% or about 30% of the time, broadly matching IMGT annotations. The earlier analysis of around 600 of the donors excluded 15 to 20 rarely observed V segments, including chromosome 9 orphons, because counts were too low. The cohort was sequenced for TCR beta chains only, and without alpha or paired-chain data the features that could be detected were limited. HLA typing was unavailable for some donors at each locus, so association tests used only the typed subset. Compared with equally common non-associated chains, HLA-associated TCR beta chains in a later analysis were more clonally expanded and had lower generation probabilities. Specific HLA alleles were associated with over 15,000 TCR beta sequences at a false discovery rate of 0.05 in a later analysis.

The cohort consisted of 600 or so healthy bone marrow donors. At the time of sampling, all cohort members were nominally healthy, though unrecorded immune exposures were likely present. The donor was CMV seropositive and was included in the group of 250 to 350 seropositive cohort members. A peripheral blood sample was provided by each donor, and peripheral blood mononuclear cells were used for TCR beta sequencing. Genomic DNA extraction from the blood cell samples was performed with the Qiagen DNeasy Blood Extraction Kit. Material for sequencing was PBMCs. The origin of this receptor is a man aged 35-49 years in good health and CMV-seropositive.

At the DNA level, the sequence is TGTGCCAGCAGCTTTAGCGGGAGCCCCTACGAGCAGTACTTC. Its amino acids are CASSFSGSPYEQYF. The chain is assembled from TRBV5-4 and TRBJ2-7; TRBD2 aligns with 9 central bases. The germline V gene (reference sequence) sets CDR1 to SGHNT and CDR2 to YYREEE. Counted from cysteine to phenylalanine, this CDR3 has 14 amino acids. Only the CDR3 DNA stays, 42 bases, in frame from base 1. Unmatched junction bases come to 2, with V trimmed by 2 bases and J by 2 bases.